These T cell receptor beta chains were read from a single sample in a study of T cell responses to AZD1222 COVID-19 vaccine. Data came from immunoSEQ multiplex PCR; TCRdb stores just in-frame clones and leaves some out. In the table there are some 130,000 clones, around 90% of which are singletons. Source: peripheral blood, taken 28 days after the second AZD1222 dose. The origin of the receptors is an adult who received the AZD1222 COVID-19 vaccine. The CDR3 runs from the conserved cysteine through the conserved F or W. The D gene is left open where the match is weak. Size tells how often a clone was seen (once, few, many) or the class of an expanded clone, and some rows leave it out.

d_gene: NA
v_gene: TRBV10-3
len: 14
abundance: NA
j_gene: TRBJ1-4
CDR3nt: TGTGCCATCAGGCAAGAGGGAACTAATGAAAAACTGTTTTTT
CDR3aa: CAIRQEGTNEKLFF

d_gene: TRBD1
v_gene: TRBV24-1
len: 13
abundance: NA
j_gene: TRBJ1-1
CDR3nt: TGTGCCTCTCGAGGGGGCGAAGGGACTGAAGCTTTCTTT
CDR3aa: CASRGGEGTEAFF

d_gene: NA
v_gene: TRBV7-2
len: 14
abundance: NA
j_gene: TRBJ1-5
CDR3nt: TGTGCCAGCAGCGGAGGCCATAGCAATCAGCCCCAGCATTTT
CDR3aa: CASSGGHSNQPQHF

d_gene: NA
v_gene: TRBV19
len: 15
abundance: NA
j_gene: TRBJ1-1
CDR3nt: TGTGCCAGTAGTATTTCGGCAGGGTTTAACACTGAAGCTTTCTTT
CDR3aa: CASSISAGFNTEAFF

d_gene: NA
v_gene: TRBV6-5
len: 14
abundance: NA
j_gene: TRBJ2-2
CDR3nt: TGTGCCAGCAGTCTCAGGGTTGCCACCGGGGAGCTGTTTTTT
CDR3aa: CASSLRVATGELFF

d_gene: NA
v_gene: TRBV19
len: 19
abundance: NA
j_gene: TRBJ2-4
CDR3nt: TGTGCCAGTAGTATAGATTTCGGGACACCGACCGTAGCCAAAAACATTCAGTACTTC
CDR3aa: CASSIDFGTPTVAKNIQYF

d_gene: NA
v_gene: TRBV19
len: 14
abundance: NA
j_gene: TRBJ1-1
CDR3nt: TGTGCCAGTAGTATCTCGGCCGTGAACACTGAAGCTTTCTTT
CDR3aa: CASSISAVNTEAFF

d_gene: NA
v_gene: TRBV7-2
len: 14
abundance: few
j_gene: TRBJ1-6
CDR3nt: TGTGCCAGCAGCTTAGCCGTTAATAATTCACCCCTCCACTTT
CDR3aa: CASSLAVNNSPLHF

d_gene: NA
v_gene: TRBV10-3
len: 13
abundance: NA
j_gene: TRBJ1-2
CDR3nt: TGTGCCATCAGGGGGACGGCGCTAGATGGCTACACCTTC
CDR3aa: CAIRGTALDGYTF

d_gene: NA
v_gene: TRBV6-5
len: 16
abundance: NA
j_gene: TRBJ2-7
CDR3nt: TGTGCCAGCAGTTACTCCGACCCCCGCCGAGGGGACGAGCAGTACTTC
CDR3aa: CASSYSDPRRGDEQYF

d_gene: NA
v_gene: TRBV19
len: 12
abundance: NA
j_gene: TRBJ2-2
CDR3nt: TGTGCCAGTAGCCCCCTTAATTGGTTCCTGTTTTTT
CDR3aa: CASSPLNWFLFF

d_gene: NA
v_gene: TRBV21-1
len: 18
abundance: NA
j_gene: TRBJ1-5
CDR3nt: TGTGCCAGACCTAGGACTATTGGGAGGGGACGGCCAAATGGGCCCCAGCATTTT
CDR3aa: CARPRTIGRGRPNGPQHF

d_gene: TRBD2
v_gene: TRBV7-2
len: 14
abundance: few
j_gene: TRBJ2-1
CDR3nt: TGTGCCAGCAGCTTAGTGGGGACTAGCGGGAGGCCGTTCTTC
CDR3aa: CASSLVGTSGRPFF

d_gene: TRBD1
v_gene: TRBV2
len: 15
abundance: once
j_gene: TRBJ1-3
CDR3nt: TGTGCCAGCAGTCGGGGACAGGTCCCTGGAAACACCATATATTTT
CDR3aa: CASSRGQVPGNTIYF

d_gene: NA
v_gene: TRBV19
len: 13
abundance: NA
j_gene: TRBJ1-5
CDR3nt: TGTGCCAGTAGTACACAGGTTTTGCAGCCCCAGCATTTT
CDR3aa: CASSTQVLQPQHF

d_gene: NA
v_gene: TRBV18
len: 15
abundance: once
j_gene: TRBJ1-1
CDR3nt: TGTGCCAGCTCCCCCCCCGAGACAAGGGGGTTGGTAGCTTTCTTT
CDR3aa: CASSPPETRGLVAFF

d_gene: NA
v_gene: TRBV4-1
len: 14
abundance: few
j_gene: TRBJ1-1
CDR3nt: TGCGCCAGCAGCCAAACTGGGTGGAACACTGAAGCTTTCTTT
CDR3aa: CASSQTGWNTEAFF

d_gene: NA
v_gene: TRBV11-2
len: 16
abundance: NA
j_gene: TRBJ1-1
CDR3nt: TGTGCCAGCAGCTTAGAGTTCGGGAAAATGAACACTGAAGCTTTCTTT
CDR3aa: CASSLEFGKMNTEAFF

d_gene: NA
v_gene: TRBV3-1/TRBV3-2
len: 14
abundance: NA
j_gene: TRBJ1-2
CDR3nt: TGTGCCAGCAGCCAAGAGGGGGTTAACTATGGCTACACCTTC
CDR3aa: CASSQEGVNYGYTF

d_gene: TRBD2
v_gene: TRBV2
len: 15
abundance: NA
j_gene: TRBJ2-5
CDR3nt: TGTGCCAGCAGTGATCCAGCGGGGGGATTTGAGACCCAGTACTTC
CDR3aa: CASSDPAGGFETQYF

d_gene: TRBD1
v_gene: TRBV5-1
len: 14
abundance: NA
j_gene: TRBJ1-2
CDR3nt: TGCGCCAGCAGCGGCCAGGGGGCTCTTTCTGGCTACACCTTC
CDR3aa: CASSGQGALSGYTF

d_gene: NA
v_gene: TRBV4-3
len: 17
abundance: NA
j_gene: TRBJ2-3
CDR3nt: TGCGCCAGCAGCCAAGGTTTCAGAGGACCCCTCACAGATACGCAGTATTTT
CDR3aa: CASSQGFRGPLTDTQYF

d_gene: NA
v_gene: TRBV15
len: 15
abundance: NA
j_gene: TRBJ1-2
CDR3nt: TGTGCCACCAGCAGAGTACCGGATTTAGTCGATGGCTACACCTTC
CDR3aa: CATSRVPDLVDGYTF

d_gene: TRBD1
v_gene: TRBV4-1
len: 17
abundance: few
j_gene: TRBJ2-1
CDR3nt: TGCGCCAGCAGCCAGACGGAAACAGGGGCGATCAACAATGAGCAGTTCTTC
CDR3aa: CASSQTETGAINNEQFF

d_gene: NA
v_gene: TRBV2
len: 17
abundance: NA
j_gene: TRBJ1-5
CDR3nt: TGTGCCAGCAGTGAAGCGCGGGGACCGAATAGCAATCAGCCCCAGCATTTT
CDR3aa: CASSEARGPNSNQPQHF

d_gene: NA
v_gene: TRBV6-5
len: 14
abundance: NA
j_gene: TRBJ2-1
CDR3nt: TGTGCCAGCAGGGGCAGGGCAGGCTACAATGAGCAGTTCTTC
CDR3aa: CASRGRAGYNEQFF

d_gene: NA
v_gene: TRBV5-1
len: 15
abundance: NA
j_gene: TRBJ2-5
CDR3nt: TGCGCCAGCAGCTCTACAGGGGGGGGCCAAGAGACCCAGTACTTC
CDR3aa: CASSSTGGGQETQYF

d_gene: NA
v_gene: TRBV19
len: 16
abundance: NA
j_gene: TRBJ1-1
CDR3nt: TGTGCCAGTAGTATATGGACCGGGGGGGTGAACACTGAAGCTTTCTTT
CDR3aa: CASSIWTGGVNTEAFF

d_gene: NA
v_gene: TRBV19
len: 15
abundance: NA
j_gene: TRBJ2-7
CDR3nt: TGTGCCAGTAGTATGGGGTTCGGGCGGGGCTACGAGCAGTACTTC
CDR3aa: CASSMGFGRGYEQYF

d_gene: TRBD2
v_gene: TRBV11-2
len: 16
abundance: few
j_gene: TRBJ2-5
CDR3nt: TGTGCCAGCAGCTTCCCCGCTAGCGGGTATCAAGAGACCCAGTACTTC
CDR3aa: CASSFPASGYQETQYF

d_gene: NA
v_gene: TRBV1
len: 16
abundance: NA
j_gene: TRBJ2-3
CDR3nt: TGCACCAGCAGCCAAGGGACGGGGGGGCCAATAGATACGCAGTATTTT
CDR3aa: CTSSQGTGGPIDTQYF

d_gene: TRBD1
v_gene: TRBV7-2
len: 14
abundance: few
j_gene: TRBJ1-2
CDR3nt: TGTGCCAGCAGCTCCAGACAGGGGAGCAATGGCTACACCTTC
CDR3aa: CASSSRQGSNGYTF

d_gene: TRBD1
v_gene: TRBV6-5
len: 14
abundance: NA
j_gene: TRBJ1-2
CDR3nt: TGTGCCATCGACTTAGGACAGGGGATCTATGGCTACACCTTC
CDR3aa: CAIDLGQGIYGYTF

d_gene: TRBD1
v_gene: TRBV2
len: 14
abundance: NA
j_gene: TRBJ1-2
CDR3nt: TGTGCCAGTGCCCAGGGGGCGGGTGACTATGGCTACACCTTC
CDR3aa: CASAQGAGDYGYTF

d_gene: NA
v_gene: TRBV2
len: 13
abundance: NA
j_gene: TRBJ1-1
CDR3nt: TGTGCCAGCAGCCCACGGCCAAACACTGAAGCTTTCTTT
CDR3aa: CASSPRPNTEAFF

d_gene: NA
v_gene: TRBV19
len: 14
abundance: NA
j_gene: TRBJ2-6
CDR3nt: TGTGCCAGTAGTATAGGGACTGGGGCCAACGTCCTGACTTTC
CDR3aa: CASSIGTGANVLTF

d_gene: NA
v_gene: TRBV10-3
len: 15
abundance: NA
j_gene: TRBJ1-6
CDR3nt: TGTGCCATCAGTGAGAGGGAACAGGATAATTCACCCCTCCACTTT
CDR3aa: CAISEREQDNSPLHF

d_gene: NA
v_gene: TRBV2
len: 12
abundance: once
j_gene: TRBJ2-1
CDR3nt: TGTGCCAGCAGGGGGACCCGGGATGAGCAGTTCTTC
CDR3aa: CASRGTRDEQFF

d_gene: NA
v_gene: TRBV24-1
len: 13
abundance: NA
j_gene: TRBJ2-1
CDR3nt: TGTGCCACCAGTGAGGGCCCCCACAATGAGCAGTTCTTC
CDR3aa: CATSEGPHNEQFF

d_gene: NA
v_gene: TRBV13
len: 17
abundance: NA
j_gene: TRBJ2-1
CDR3nt: TGTGCCAGCAGCATAGCGAAGTGGGGGACTTCCTACAATGAGCAGTTCTTC
CDR3aa: CASSIAKWGTSYNEQFF